This T cell receptor beta chain was recovered during a study of cytomegalovirus exposure and HLA in healthy donors. This PCR relied on a set of 60 Vbeta primers and 13 Jbeta primers. Sequencing was performed with immunoSEQ multiplex PCR; in TCRdb, only in-frame clones are kept and a portion is missing. The sample lists fewer than 200,000 clones, about 72% seen once, with about 1.6% in the top ten. Germline assignment: CDR1 SGHVS and CDR2 FQNEAQ. CDR3 length: 17 residues. Trimming took off 3 bases at V and 0 bases at J, with 12 bases between the two ends. Material for sequencing was PBMCs. This receptor was taken from a girl aged 10 to 17 in good health and CMV-seronegative. This chain links TRBV7-8 with TRBJ1-6; D is undetermined. CDR3 nucleotides: TGTGCCAGCAGCTTCCTTAACACAGACTCCTATAATTCACCCCTCCACTTT. Protein product: CASSFLNTDSYNSPLHF.